The 18 T cell receptor beta chains given below trace back to one sample, sequenced in a study of shared clonotypes between healthy human individuals. Profiled with immunoSEQ multiplex PCR; TCRdb holds only in-frame clones, not every one. The sample contains about 480,000 clones, approximately 79% of which appear only once. The specimen sequenced was PBMCs. Receptor source: a woman aged 40-49 years in good health. Some clones in this sample may be carry-over from other donors' samples.

This clone was counted a single time. The J gene is TRBJ1-2, the V gene TRBV4-1; D gene uncertain. The V end lost 0 bases, the J end lost 4 bases, and 15 bases lay between the germline ends. Per germline, CDR1 MGHRA and CDR2 YSYEKL. The CDR3 covers 16 residues. This CDR3 is CASSQDLGDSRYGYTF. Written as DNA, the CDR3 is TGCGCCAGCAGCCAAGATCTGGGAGACTCACGCTATGGCTACACCTTC.

This clone was counted only a few times. The V gene is TRBV11-2, the J gene TRBJ2-1; 8 bases align to TRBD2. CDR1 SGHAT and CDR2 FQNNGV come from the germline V gene. Germline trimming cut 6 bases from V and 6 bases from J; bases unmatched to any gene: 10. The CDR3 has 15 amino acids. CDR3 in DNA: TGTGCCAGCAGTTACAGGCGGGAGGTTCCCAATGAGCAGTTCTTC. It yields the protein CASSYRREVPNEQFF.

The V and J genes are TRBV5-5 and TRBJ2-7, with TRBD1 as a possible D gene (6 bases). CDR3 length equals 14 residues. CDR1 is SGHKS, CDR2 YYEKEE, per germline (reference sequence). The V end was cut by 2 bases, the J end by 3 bases, with 12 bases between. The CDR3 nucleotides are TGTGCCAGCAGCTTATACAGGGATGGCTACGAGCAGTACTTC. This codes for CASSLYRDGYEQYF.

The chain links TRBV15 to TRBJ2-5, with D perhaps assigned TRBD1 or TRBD2 (6 bases each). V lost 3 bases and J 3 bases, leaving 14 bases between the germline ends. The germline gives CDR1 LNHNV, CDR2 YYDKDF (reference sequence). This CDR3 contains 15 residues. The CDR3 nucleotides read TGTGCCACCAGCAGTTCACAGGGCGGGGAAGAGACCCAGTACTTC. Its protein product is CATSSSQGGEETQYF.

This clone showed up just a few times. The chain uses TRBV5-1 and TRBJ2-5; 11 nucleotides align to TRBD1. J gave up 3 bases and V 1 base, and 2 bases lay outside the gene matches. The CDR3 has 15 amino acids. Germline assignment: CDR1 SGHRS and CDR2 YFSETQ. The CDR3 DNA sequence: TGCGCCAGCAGCTTGTGGGGACAGGGGGAAGAGACCCAGTACTTC. Translated: CASSLWGQGEETQYF.

This sequence joins TRBV2 and TRBJ2-2, with 7 bases identical to TRBD2. The CDR3 is 15 amino acids. In germline, CDR1 is SNHLY, CDR2 FYNNEI. After removal of 6 bases from V and 7 bases from J, the junction contained 11 bases not matched to a gene. The CDR3 nucleotides read TGTGCCAGCAGCGTCCTAGCGGTGCAGAACGGGGAGCTGTTTTTT. Amino acid sequence: CASSVLAVQNGELFF.

The rearrangement uses TRBV30 and TRBJ1-1, with TRBD1 identical over 7 bases. CDR1 and CDR2 from the germline V gene are GTSNPN and SVGIG (reference sequence). The V gene end was trimmed by 0 bases and the J gene end by 5 bases; junction bases not matched to a gene: 3. This CDR3 region has 13 residues. CDR3 nucleotide sequence: TGTGCCTGGAGTGTACAGGGGAAAACTGAAGCTTTCTTT. This codes for CAWSVQGKTEAFF.

J is TRBJ2-3 and V is TRBV5-4; TRBD2 agrees at 9 bases. The CDR3 has 17 amino acids. The junction had 8 bases not matched to a gene; V was cut back by 1 base and J by 2 bases. Germline V gene lookup returns CDR1 SGHNT and CDR2 YYREEE (reference sequence). The CDR3 is CASSLRALAGFTDTQYF. In DNA form, the CDR3 reads TGTGCCAGCAGCTTGAGGGCCCTAGCGGGATTCACAGATACGCAGTATTTT.

This clone was detected once. The J gene is TRBJ2-7, the V gene TRBV6-1, with D tentatively TRBD1 (5 bases). This CDR3 spans 14 amino acids. Trimming removed 2 bases at V and 6 bases at J, with 14 bases between. From germline, CDR1 is MNHNS and CDR2 SASEGT. CDR3 amino acids: CASSELGARFEQYF. The CDR3 DNA reads as TGTGCCAGCAGTGAACTAGGGGCGCGCTTCGAGCAGTACTTC.

This chain connects TRBV5-3 to TRBJ1-4, with 9 bases identical to TRBD1. TRBV5-3 is known as an ORF, though its function is uncertain. V shed 5 bases and J 7 bases; nucleotides not matched to a gene: 6. The CDR3 extends over 14 amino acids. The CDR3 loop is CARRAGTGCEKLFF. CDR3 nucleotide sequence: TGTGCCAGAAGGGCCGGGACAGGGTGTGAAAAACTGTTTTTT.

V gene TRBV19 combines with J gene TRBJ2-6, with 9 nucleotides matching TRBD1. Germline V gene sequence: CDR1 LNHDA, CDR2 SQIVND (reference sequence). The ends lost 5 bases at V and 2 bases at J; junction bases unmatched: 1. The CDR3 length is 15 residues. The CDR3 sequence: CASSRTGAGANVLTF. Here the CDR3 DNA reads TGTGCCAGTAGTCGGACAGGGGCTGGGGCCAACGTCCTGACTTTC.

This clone was seen a few times. This chain connects TRBV6-1 to TRBJ1-1, with a tentative D call TRBD1 (5 bases). Germline V gene lookup returns CDR1 MNHNS and CDR2 SASEGT. Trimming stripped 3 bases from V and 11 bases from J, with 13 bases between. The CDR3 extends over 12 amino acids. The CDR3 loop reads CASSEQGIEAFF. The CDR3, as DNA: TGTGCCAGCAGTGAGCAGGGTATTGAGGCTTTCTTT.

The rearrangement joins TRBV19 to TRBJ2-1; D unclear. Germline-derived CDR1 and CDR2 are LNHDA and SQIVND (reference sequence). The CDR3 is made up of 15 amino acids. V lost 3 bases to trimming and J lost 2 bases, with 11 bases between them. The CDR3 region has the DNA TGTGCCAGTAGTATCTCCAAACAGACCTACAATGAGCAGTTCTTC. Protein product: CASSISKQTYNEQFF.

V gene TRBV18 combines with J gene TRBJ2-5, with TRBD1 identical over 7 bases. TRBJ2-7 matches the DNA end more closely, so the J call is doubtful. Germline V gene sequence: CDR1 KGHSH, CDR2 LQKENI. The CDR3 is made up of 15 amino acids. The DNA for the CDR3 is TGTGCCAGCTCACCACGGCTGACAGGGCGCGACGAGCAGTACTTC. Translated: CASSPRLTGRDEQYF.

This clone has only a few counts. The chain links TRBV10-3 to TRBJ2-1; D remains unclear. V lost 2 bases and J 10 bases, leaving 6 bases between the germline ends. CDR3 length: 11 amino acids. Germline values: CDR1 ENHRY, CDR2 SYGVKD. DNA of the CDR3: TGTGCCATCAGTGAGGTTCGGGAGCAGTTCTTC. Translated, it gives CAISEVREQFF.

This clone was counted only a few times. The CDR3 protein is CASSITGEETQYF. CDR3 coding DNA: TGTGCCAGCAGCATAACAGGGGAAGAGACCCAGTACTTC. The chain couples TRBV5-4 to TRBJ2-5, with TRBD1 identical over 7 bases. The CDR3 spans 13 residues. V was clipped by 4 bases and J by 3 bases; unmatched bases: 3. Per the germline V gene, CDR1 is SGHNT and CDR2 is YYREEE (reference sequence).

The chain joins TRBV5-5 to TRBJ2-7; D gene unclear. From germline, CDR1 is SGHKS and CDR2 YYEKEE (reference sequence). The CDR3 is 11 residues long. The V end was cut by 4 bases, the J end by 6 bases, with 8 bases between. The CDR3 sequence is CASSRGPEQYF. CDR3 DNA: TGTGCCAGCAGCCGCGGCCCCGAGCAGTACTTC.

This clone was seen a few times. This chain links TRBV2 with TRBJ1-1, with 7 bases fitting TRBD1. Unmatched junction bases numbered 6, after V lost 11 bases and J lost 3 bases. The CDR3 extends over 12 amino acids. Per germline, CDR1 SNHLY and CDR2 FYNNEI. CDR3 bases: TGTGCCTGTACACAGGGGTACACTGAAGCTTTCTTT. Translation: CACTQGYTEAFF.